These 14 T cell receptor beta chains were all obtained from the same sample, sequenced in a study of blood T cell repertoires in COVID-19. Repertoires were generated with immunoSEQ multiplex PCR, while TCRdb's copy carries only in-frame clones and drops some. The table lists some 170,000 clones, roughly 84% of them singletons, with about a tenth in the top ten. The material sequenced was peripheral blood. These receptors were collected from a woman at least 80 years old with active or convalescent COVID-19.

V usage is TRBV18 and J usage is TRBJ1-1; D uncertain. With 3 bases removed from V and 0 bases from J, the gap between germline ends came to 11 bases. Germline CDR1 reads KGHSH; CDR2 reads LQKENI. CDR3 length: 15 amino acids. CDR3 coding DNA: TGTGCCAGCTCACCTGACATCTTCATGAACACTGAAGCTTTCTTT. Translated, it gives CASSPDIFMNTEAFF. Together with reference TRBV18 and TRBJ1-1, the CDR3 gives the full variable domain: NAGVMQNPRHLVRRRGQEARLRCSPMKGHSHVYWYRQLPEEGLKFMVYLQKENIIDESGMPKERFSAEFPKEGPSILRIQQVVRGDSAAYFCASSPDIFMNTEAFFGQGTRLTVV.

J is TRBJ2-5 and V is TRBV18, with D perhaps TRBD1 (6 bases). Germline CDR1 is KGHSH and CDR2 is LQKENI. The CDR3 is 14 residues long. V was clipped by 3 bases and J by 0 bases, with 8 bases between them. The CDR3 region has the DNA TGTGCCAGCTCACCTGGGGACAACCAAGAGACCCAGTACTTC. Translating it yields CASSPGDNQETQYF.

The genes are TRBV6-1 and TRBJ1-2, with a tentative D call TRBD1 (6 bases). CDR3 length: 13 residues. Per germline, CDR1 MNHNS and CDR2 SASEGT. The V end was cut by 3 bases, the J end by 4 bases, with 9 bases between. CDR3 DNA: TGTGCCAGCAGTGACAGGGGTCCCTATGGCTACACCTTC. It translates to CASSDRGPYGYTF.

In DNA, the CDR3 is TGTGCCAGCAGCCCGGTGGTCCTAGCGGGGCTCCGGCCGTTCTTC. Translation gives CASSPVVLAGLRPFF. The chain combines TRBV5-8 with TRBJ2-1; TRBD2 matches 9 bases. Germline loops: CDR1 SGHTS, CDR2 YDEGEE. Trimming at V came to 4 bases and at J to 15 bases, leaving 17 bases not matched to a gene. The length of the CDR3 is 15 residues. The full variable domain, rest sourced from reference TRBV5-8 and TRBJ2-1, is EAGVTQSPTHLIKTRGQQATLRCSPISGHTSVYWYQQALGLGLQFLLWYDEGEERNRGNFPPRFSGRQFPNYSSELNVNALELEDSALYLCASSPVVLAGLRPFFGPGTRLTVL.

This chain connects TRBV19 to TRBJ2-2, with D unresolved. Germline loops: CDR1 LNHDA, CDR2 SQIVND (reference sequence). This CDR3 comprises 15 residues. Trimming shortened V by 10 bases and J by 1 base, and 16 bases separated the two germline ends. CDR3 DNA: TGTGCCACTAGAATTGAACATATGAACACCGGGGAGCTGTTTTTT. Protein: CATRIEHMNTGELFF. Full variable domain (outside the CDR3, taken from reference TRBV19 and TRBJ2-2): DGGITQSPKYLFRKEGQNVTLSCEQNLNHDAMYWYRQDPGQGLRLIYYSQIVNDFQKGDIAEGYSVSREKKESFPLTVTSAQKNPTAFYLCATRIEHMNTGELFFGEGSRLTVL.

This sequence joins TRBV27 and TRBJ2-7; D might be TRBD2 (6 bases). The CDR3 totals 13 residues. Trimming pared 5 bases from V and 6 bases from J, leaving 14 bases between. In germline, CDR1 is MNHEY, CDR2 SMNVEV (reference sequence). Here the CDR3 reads CASSEIGRSEQYF. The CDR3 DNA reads TGTGCCAGCAGTGAGATAGGGAGGAGCGAGCAGTACTTC.

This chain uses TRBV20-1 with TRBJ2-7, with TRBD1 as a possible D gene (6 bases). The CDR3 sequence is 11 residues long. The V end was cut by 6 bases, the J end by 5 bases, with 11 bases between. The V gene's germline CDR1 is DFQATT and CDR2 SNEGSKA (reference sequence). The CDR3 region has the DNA TGCAGTGCCTCTCGACAGGACGAGCAGTACTTC. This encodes CSASRQDEQYF.

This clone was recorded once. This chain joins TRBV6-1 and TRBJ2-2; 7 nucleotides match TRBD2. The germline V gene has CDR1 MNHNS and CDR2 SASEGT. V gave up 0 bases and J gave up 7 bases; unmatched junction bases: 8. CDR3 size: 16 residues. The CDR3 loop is CASSEASSGLSGELFF. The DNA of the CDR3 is TGTGCCAGCAGTGAAGCTTCTAGCGGACTTAGCGGGGAGCTGTTTTTT.

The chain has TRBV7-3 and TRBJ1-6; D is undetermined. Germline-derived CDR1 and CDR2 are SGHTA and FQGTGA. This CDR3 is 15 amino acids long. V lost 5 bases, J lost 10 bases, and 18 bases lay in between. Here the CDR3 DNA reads TGTGCCAGCAGCCTTGCTCCGGGGTTGGGGTCACCCCTCCACTTT. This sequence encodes CASSLAPGLGSPLHF.

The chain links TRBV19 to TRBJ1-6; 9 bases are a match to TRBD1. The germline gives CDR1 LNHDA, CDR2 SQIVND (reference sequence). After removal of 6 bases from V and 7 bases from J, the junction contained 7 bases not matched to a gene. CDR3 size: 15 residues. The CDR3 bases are TGTGCCAGTAGGAAAGACAGGGGGGCGAATTCACCCCTCCACTTT. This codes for CASRKDRGANSPLHF.

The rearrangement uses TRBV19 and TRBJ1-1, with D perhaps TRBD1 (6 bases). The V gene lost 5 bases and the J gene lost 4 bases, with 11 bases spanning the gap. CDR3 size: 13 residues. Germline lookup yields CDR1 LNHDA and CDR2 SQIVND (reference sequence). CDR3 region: CASSPQGSTEAFF. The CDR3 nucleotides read TGTGCCAGTAGTCCACAGGGAAGCACTGAAGCTTTCTTT.

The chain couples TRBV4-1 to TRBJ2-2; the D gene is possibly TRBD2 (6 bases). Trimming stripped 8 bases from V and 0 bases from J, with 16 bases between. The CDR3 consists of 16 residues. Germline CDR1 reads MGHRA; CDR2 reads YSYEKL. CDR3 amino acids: CASLRGTTPNTGELFF. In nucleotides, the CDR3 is TGCGCCAGCCTCCGCGGGACCACCCCGAACACCGGGGAGCTGTTTTTT.

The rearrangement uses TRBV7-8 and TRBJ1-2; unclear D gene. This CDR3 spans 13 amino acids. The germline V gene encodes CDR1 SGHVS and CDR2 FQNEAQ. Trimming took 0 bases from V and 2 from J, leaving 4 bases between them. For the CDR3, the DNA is TGTGCCAGCAGCTTAGCGTCGAACTATGGCTACACCTTC. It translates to CASSLASNYGYTF.

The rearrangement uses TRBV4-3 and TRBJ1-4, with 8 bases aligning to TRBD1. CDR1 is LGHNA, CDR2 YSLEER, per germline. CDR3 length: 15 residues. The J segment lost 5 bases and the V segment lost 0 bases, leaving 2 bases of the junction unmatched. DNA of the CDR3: TGCGCCAGCAGCCAAGAATGGACAGGGAATGAAAAACTGTTTTTT. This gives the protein CASSQEWTGNEKLFF.